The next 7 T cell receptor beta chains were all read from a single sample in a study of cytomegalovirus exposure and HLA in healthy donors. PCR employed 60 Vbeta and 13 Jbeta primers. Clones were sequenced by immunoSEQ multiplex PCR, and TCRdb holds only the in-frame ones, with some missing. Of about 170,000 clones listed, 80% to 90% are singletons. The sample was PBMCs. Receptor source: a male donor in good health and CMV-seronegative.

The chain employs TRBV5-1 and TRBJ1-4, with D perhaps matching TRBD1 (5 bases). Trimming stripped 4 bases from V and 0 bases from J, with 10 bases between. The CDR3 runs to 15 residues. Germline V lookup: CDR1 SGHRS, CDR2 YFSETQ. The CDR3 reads CASSGTGATNEKLFF. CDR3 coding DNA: TGCGCCAGCAGCGGAACAGGCGCAACTAATGAAAAACTGTTTTTT.

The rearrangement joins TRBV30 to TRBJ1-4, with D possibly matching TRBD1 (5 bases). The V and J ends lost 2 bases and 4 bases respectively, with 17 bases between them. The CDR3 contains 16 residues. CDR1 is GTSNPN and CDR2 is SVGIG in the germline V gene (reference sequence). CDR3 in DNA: TGTGCCTGGAGTTCCCGAGGCCCCGGGGGTAATGAAAAACTGTTTTTT. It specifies CAWSSRGPGGNEKLFF.

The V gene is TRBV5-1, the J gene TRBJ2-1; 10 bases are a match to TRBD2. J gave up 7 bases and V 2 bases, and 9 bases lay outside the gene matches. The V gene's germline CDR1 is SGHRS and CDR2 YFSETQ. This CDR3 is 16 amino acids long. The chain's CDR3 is CASSFISGRAGNEQFF. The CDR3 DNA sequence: TGCGCCAGCAGCTTCATAAGCGGGAGGGCCGGGAATGAGCAGTTCTTC.

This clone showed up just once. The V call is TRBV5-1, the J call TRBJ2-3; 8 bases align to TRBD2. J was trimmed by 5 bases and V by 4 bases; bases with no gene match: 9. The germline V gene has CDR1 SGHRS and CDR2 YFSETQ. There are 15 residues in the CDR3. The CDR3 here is CASSPRAGVEDTQYF. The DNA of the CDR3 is TGCGCCAGCAGCCCTAGAGCGGGAGTCGAAGATACGCAGTATTTT.

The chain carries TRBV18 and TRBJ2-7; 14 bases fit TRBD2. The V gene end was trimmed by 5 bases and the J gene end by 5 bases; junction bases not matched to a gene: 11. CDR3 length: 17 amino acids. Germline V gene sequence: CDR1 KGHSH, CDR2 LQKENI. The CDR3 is CASSAGLAGAARDEQYF. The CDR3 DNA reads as TGTGCCAGCTCAGCGGGACTAGCGGGAGCAGCGAGGGACGAGCAGTACTTC.

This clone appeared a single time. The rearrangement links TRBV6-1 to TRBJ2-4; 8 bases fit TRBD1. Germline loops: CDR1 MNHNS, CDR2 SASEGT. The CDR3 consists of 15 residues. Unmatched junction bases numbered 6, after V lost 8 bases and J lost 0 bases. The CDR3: CASDRTGIAKNIQYF. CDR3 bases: TGTGCCAGCGACCGGACAGGGATAGCCAAAAACATTCAGTACTTC.

CDR3 DNA sequence: TGTGCCATCAGTGAGTCGGTACAGGGAAGCATCGATGGCTACACCTTC. The encoded protein is CAISESVQGSIDGYTF. This chain connects TRBV10-3 to TRBJ1-2; tentative D call: TRBD1 (6 bases). Germline assignment: CDR1 ENHRY and CDR2 SYGVKD. This CDR3 is 16 amino acids long. V lost 0 bases, J lost 6 bases, and 17 bases lay in between.